These 8 T cell receptor beta chains were all obtained from the same sample, sequenced in a study of identical twins. MiXCR, applied by TCRdb to the 5' RACE reads, yields one record per CDR3 protein. This sample has 450,000 or so distinct CDR3 sequences, with approximately 15% found just once. These data were also reused for a study on yellow fever vaccine responses in identical twins.

Sequenced input: CD4+ T cells sorted from blood. These receptors were taken from a woman younger than 35 in good health.

This clonotype came up a few times. The chain has TRBV5-1 and TRBJ1-1; 10 nucleotides agree with TRBD1. This CDR3 region has 15 residues. Unmatched junction bases numbered 9, after V lost 4 bases and J lost 6 bases. The germline V gene has CDR1 SGHRS and CDR2 YFSETQ. This chain's CDR3 is CASSAGTGVVPEAFF. The CDR3, as DNA: TGCGCCAGCAGCGCAGGGACAGGGGTTGTGCCTGAAGCTTTCTTT.

This clonotype was recorded at least ten times. The chain joins TRBV29-1 to TRBJ2-6; D may be TRBD2 (6 bases). The CDR3 loop spans 14 amino acids. V shed 4 bases and J shed 2 bases, with 9 bases lying between them. Germline V lookup: CDR1 SQVTM, CDR2 ANQGSEA. CDR3 DNA: TGCAGCGTTGTGGGGGGAACTGGGGCCAACGTCCTGACTTTC. It yields the protein CSVVGGTGANVLTF.

This clonotype has ten or more counts. This chain links TRBV12-3 or TRBV12-4 with TRBJ1-2, with D possibly matching TRBD1 (5 bases). This CDR3 has 16 residues. The ends were cut back, 1 base at V and 4 bases at J, with 16 bases in the middle. The CDR3 nucleotides are TGTGCCAGCAGTTTAGTAGTCACAGGCCACGGCTATGGCTACACCTTC. Translation gives CASSLVVTGHGYGYTF.

This clonotype has just a few counts. The rearrangement links TRBV20-1 to TRBJ2-7; possibly TRBD2 for D (6 bases). Deletions cut 5 bases from V and 0 bases from J, with 11 bases between. Germline V gives CDR1 DFQATT, CDR2 SNEGSKA (reference sequence). The CDR3 consists of 13 residues. In DNA form, the CDR3 reads TGCAGTGCTCCTAGCGCGAGCTCCTACGAGCAGTACTTC. It encodes CSAPSASSYEQYF.

This chain uses TRBV7-3 with TRBJ1-6; D is undetermined. The CDR3 totals 13 residues. V was shortened by 2 bases and J by 7 bases, with 6 bases between the two germline ends. In germline, CDR1 is SGHTA, CDR2 FQGTGA. This CDR3 is CASSLWWNSPLHF. DNA of the CDR3: TGTGCCAGCAGCTTATGGTGGAATTCACCCCTCCACTTT. The full variable domain, completed using reference TRBV7-3 and TRBJ1-6, is GAGVSQTPSNKVTEKGKYVELRCDPISGHTALYWYRQSLGQGPEFLIYFQGTGAADDSGLPNDRFFAVRPEGSVSTLKIQRTERGDSAVYLCASSLWWNSPLHFGNGTRLTVT.

This clonotype has a handful of counts. The chain links TRBV6-4 to TRBJ2-1, with D perhaps being TRBD1 or TRBD2 (6 bases each). CDR1 is MRHNA and CDR2 is SNTAGT in the germline V gene. V gave up 3 bases and J gave up 2 bases, with 8 bases separating them. The CDR3 consists of 14 residues. The CDR3 DNA is TGTGCCAGCAGTGAAAGGGGGGCCTACAATGAGCAGTTCTTC. Protein product: CASSERGAYNEQFF.

The chain couples TRBV6-2 or TRBV6-3 to TRBJ2-7; D call uncertain. This CDR3 contains 12 residues. Germline CDR1 MNHEY, CDR2 SVGEGT. Trimming took off 7 bases at V and 2 bases at J, with 9 bases between the two ends. The CDR3 is CASMVTTYEQYF. In DNA, the CDR3 is TGTGCCAGCATGGTTACGACCTACGAGCAGTACTTC.

This clonotype has only a few counts. CDR3 sequence: CASRAAQAPLHF. CDR3 sequence (DNA): TGTGCCAGCAGGGCAGCCCAAGCACCCCTCCACTTT. The chain links TRBV12-3 or TRBV12-4 to TRBJ1-6, with D hard to call. The CDR3 loop spans 12 amino acids. V lost 6 bases and J lost 11, with 11 bases in between.